This TCR beta chain was sequenced during a study of response to subunit inactivated influenza vaccine. One entry per CDR3 protein, called by TCRdb with MiXCR from the RT-PCR reads. The data show about 780,000 distinct CDR3 sequences, about a fifth seen once. The sample holds many counts of this clonotype. Its antigen is currently unknown. The germline gene is not matched at one end of the junction; a read error may be the cause. General observations from the study: The authors put forward the suggestion that each seasonal influenza vaccination may bring in only a limited number of new T cells.

The length of the CDR3 is 13 residues. The V gene's germline CDR1 is DFQATT and CDR2 SNEGSKA (reference sequence). The J gene is TRBJ1-2, the V gene TRBV20-1; 9 positions agree with TRBD1. The TCR was taken from a man between 45 and 60 years old who received an inactivated influenza vaccine. This material consisted of PBMCs from blood, taken roughly 5 days after vaccination. DNA for the CDR3: TGCAGTGCCAGAGGGAGGGGACAGGGAGGCTACACCTTC. Protein: CSARGRGQGGYTF.